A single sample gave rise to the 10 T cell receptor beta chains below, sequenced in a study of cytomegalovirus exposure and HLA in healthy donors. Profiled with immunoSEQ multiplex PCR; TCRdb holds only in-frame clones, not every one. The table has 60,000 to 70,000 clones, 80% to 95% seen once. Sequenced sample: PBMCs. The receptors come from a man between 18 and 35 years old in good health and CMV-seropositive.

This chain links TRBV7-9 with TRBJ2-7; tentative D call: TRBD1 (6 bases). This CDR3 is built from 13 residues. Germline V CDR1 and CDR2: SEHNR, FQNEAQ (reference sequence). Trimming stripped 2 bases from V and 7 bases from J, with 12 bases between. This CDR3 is CASSLSYREEQYF. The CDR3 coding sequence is TGTGCCAGCAGCTTATCCTACAGGGAGGAGCAGTACTTC.

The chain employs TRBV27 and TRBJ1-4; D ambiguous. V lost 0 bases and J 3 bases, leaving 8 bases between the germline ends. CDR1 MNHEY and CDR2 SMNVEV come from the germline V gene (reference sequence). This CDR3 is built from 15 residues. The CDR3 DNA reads TGTGCCAGCAGTTTATCGGTCGGTCCTAATGAAAAACTGTTTTTT. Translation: CASSLSVGPNEKLFF. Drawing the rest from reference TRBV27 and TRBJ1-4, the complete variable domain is EAQVTQNPRYLITVTGKKLTVTCSQNMNHEYMSWYRQDPGLGLRQIYYSMNVEVTDKGDVPEGYKVSRKEKRNFPLILESPSPNQTSLYFCASSLSVGPNEKLFFGSGTQLSVL.

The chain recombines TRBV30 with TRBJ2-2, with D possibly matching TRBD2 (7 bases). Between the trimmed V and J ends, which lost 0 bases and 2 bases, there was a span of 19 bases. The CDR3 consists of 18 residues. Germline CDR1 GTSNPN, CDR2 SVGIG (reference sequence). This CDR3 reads CAWSVWGAERGNTGELFF. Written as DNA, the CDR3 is TGTGCCTGGAGTGTATGGGGGGCTGAGCGGGGTAACACCGGGGAGCTGTTTTTT.

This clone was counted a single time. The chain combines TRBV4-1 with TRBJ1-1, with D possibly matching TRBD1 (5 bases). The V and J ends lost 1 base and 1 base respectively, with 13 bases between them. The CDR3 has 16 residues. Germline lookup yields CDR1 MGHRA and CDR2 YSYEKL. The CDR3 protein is CASSQGSRVGNTEAFF. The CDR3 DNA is TGCGCCAGCAGCCAAGGGAGCAGGGTTGGGAACACTGAAGCTTTCTTT.

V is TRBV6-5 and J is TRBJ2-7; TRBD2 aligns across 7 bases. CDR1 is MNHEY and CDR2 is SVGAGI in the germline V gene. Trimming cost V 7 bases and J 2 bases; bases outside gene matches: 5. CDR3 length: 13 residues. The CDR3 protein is CASTKRDTYEQYF. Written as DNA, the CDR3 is TGTGCCAGCACGAAGCGGGATACCTACGAGCAGTACTTC.

The CDR3 DNA reads as TGTGCCAGCAGTTTCCAGGACAGCGGGACCCAGTACTTC. This gives the protein CASSFQDSGTQYF. The chain is built from TRBV27 and TRBJ2-5, with TRBD1 as a possible D gene (6 bases). The germline gives CDR1 MNHEY, CDR2 SMNVEV (reference sequence). CDR3 size: 13 residues. V dropped 3 bases and J dropped 7 bases, with 12 bases sitting between them.

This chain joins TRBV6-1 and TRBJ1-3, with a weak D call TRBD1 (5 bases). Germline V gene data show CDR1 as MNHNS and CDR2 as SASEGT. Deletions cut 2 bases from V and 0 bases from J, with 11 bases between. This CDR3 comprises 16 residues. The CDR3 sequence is CASSESPGSSGNTIYF. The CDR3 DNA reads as TGTGCCAGCAGTGAAAGTCCAGGGTCCTCTGGAAACACCATATATTTT.

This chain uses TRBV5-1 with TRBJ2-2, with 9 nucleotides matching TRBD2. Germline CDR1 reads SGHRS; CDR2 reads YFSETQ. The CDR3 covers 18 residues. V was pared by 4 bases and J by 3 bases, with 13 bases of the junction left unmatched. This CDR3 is CASSPRPREGRDTGELFF. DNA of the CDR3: TGCGCCAGCAGCCCGAGGCCGCGGGAGGGCCGAGACACCGGGGAGCTGTTTTTT.

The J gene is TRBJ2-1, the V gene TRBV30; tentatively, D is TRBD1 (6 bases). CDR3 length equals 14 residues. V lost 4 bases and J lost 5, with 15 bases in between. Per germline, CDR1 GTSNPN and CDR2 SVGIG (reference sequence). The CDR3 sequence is CAWTPPKGDNEQFF. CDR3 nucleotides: TGTGCCTGGACGCCCCCAAAGGGGGACAATGAGCAGTTCTTC. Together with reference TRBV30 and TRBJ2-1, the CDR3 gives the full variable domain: SQTIHQWPATLVQPVGSPLSLECTVEGTSNPNLYWYRQAAGRGLQLLFYSVGIGQISSEVPQNLSASRPQDRQFILSSKKLLLSDSGFYLCAWTPPKGDNEQFFGPGTRLTVL.

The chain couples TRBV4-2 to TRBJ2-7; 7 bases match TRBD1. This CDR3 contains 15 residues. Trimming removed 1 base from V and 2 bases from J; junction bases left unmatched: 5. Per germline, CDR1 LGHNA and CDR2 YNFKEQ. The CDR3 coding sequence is TGTGCCAGCAGCCAAGTGGGACAGCCACCCTACGAGCAGTACTTC. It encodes CASSQVGQPPYEQYF.